The 14 T cell receptor beta chains in this list originate from one sample, sequenced in a study of graft-versus-host responses after intestinal transplantation. The antigens these receptors bind are not known. Profiled with immunoSEQ multiplex PCR; TCRdb holds only in-frame clones, not every one. The repertoire holds around 110,000 clones, with 87% as singletons. Sample: unstimulated CD4+ T cells sorted from spleen or lymph node cells, taken before transplant. The receptors were sampled from a human donor who was the organ donor for an intestinal transplant.

The V and J genes are TRBV6-1 and TRBJ2-7, with 9 bases fitting TRBD1. Germline V gene lookup returns CDR1 MNHNS and CDR2 SASEGT. J lost 0 bases, V lost 3 bases, and 3 bases had no gene match. The CDR3 contains 15 residues. The CDR3 sequence is CASSDRTGVSYEQYF. DNA for the CDR3: TGTGCCAGCAGTGACAGGACAGGGGTCTCCTACGAGCAGTACTTC.

This chain uses TRBV6-5 with TRBJ1-1; 8 nucleotides agree with TRBD1. The CDR3 has 15 amino acids. After removal of 5 bases from V and 5 bases from J, the junction contained 10 bases not matched to a gene. CDR1 is MNHEY, CDR2 SVGAGI, per germline. The CDR3 is CASSPTGVAETEAFF. The CDR3 nucleotides are TGTGCCAGCAGTCCGACAGGGGTTGCCGAGACTGAAGCTTTCTTT.

This chain links TRBV28 with TRBJ1-5; 7 positions agree with TRBD1. Germline CDR1 MDHEN, CDR2 SYDVKM. There are 16 residues in the CDR3. V was clipped by 8 bases and J by 8 bases; unmatched bases: 18. The CDR3 loop is CASPRSRQGRVEPQHF. The CDR3 bases are TGTGCCAGCCCACGAAGTAGACAGGGAAGGGTAGAGCCCCAGCATTTT.

V is TRBV5-5 and J is TRBJ1-6; the D is unclear. The CDR3 totals 14 residues. Germline assignment: CDR1 SGHKS and CDR2 YYEKEE (reference sequence). V was trimmed by 4 bases and J by 10 bases, leaving 15 bases between them. CDR3 residues: CASSQTAGTSPLHF. Here the CDR3 DNA reads TGTGCCAGCAGCCAAACTGCGGGAACCTCACCCCTCCACTTT.

The chain joins TRBV19 to TRBJ1-5; D gene uncertain. Trimming removed 3 bases at V and 0 bases at J, with 9 bases between. This CDR3 is 15 amino acids long. Germline loops: CDR1 LNHDA, CDR2 SQIVND (reference sequence). CDR3 residues: CASSMGGYSNQPQHF. CDR3 DNA sequence: TGTGCCAGTAGTATGGGCGGTTATAGCAATCAGCCCCAGCATTTT.

The chain combines TRBV5-1 with TRBJ1-6; 7 bases align to TRBD1. Germline V lookup: CDR1 SGHRS, CDR2 YFSETQ. This CDR3 region has 14 residues. After removal of 6 bases from V and 6 bases from J, the junction contained 6 bases not matched to a gene. The CDR3 coding sequence is TGCGCCAGCAAGGCCGGGACAGTTAATTCACCCCTCCACTTT. It translates to CASKAGTVNSPLHF.

The V call is TRBV5-1, the J call TRBJ1-2; D is undetermined. Trimming left V 3 bases short and J 5 bases short, with 17 bases between. There are 15 residues in the CDR3. Looked up from germline, CDR1 is SGHRS and CDR2 is YFSETQ. CDR3 coding DNA: TGCGCCAGCAGCTGGGAGGGTGAGTCCTCTTATGGCTACACCTTC. It yields the protein CASSWEGESSYGYTF.

The V call is TRBV2, the J call TRBJ2-7; 12 bases line up with TRBD2. This CDR3 contains 13 residues. Germline CDR1 is SNHLY and CDR2 is FYNNEI. The V gene end was trimmed by 6 bases and the J gene end by 3 bases; junction bases not matched to a gene: 0. CDR3 region: CASRGLAGYEQYF. CDR3 DNA sequence: TGTGCCAGCAGGGGACTAGCGGGCTACGAGCAGTACTTC.

The chain is built from TRBV7-9 and TRBJ1-5; D call uncertain. The CDR3 covers 12 residues. CDR1 and CDR2 (germline): SEHNR, FQNEAQ (reference sequence). V was shortened by 11 bases and J by 2 bases, with 10 bases between the two germline ends. The chain's CDR3 is CARRGGNQPQHF. In nucleotides, the CDR3 is TGTGCCCGACGTGGGGGCAATCAGCCCCAGCATTTT.

The gene calls are TRBV6-5 and TRBJ2-2; 10 nucleotides match TRBD1. V was clipped by 6 bases and J by 3 bases; unmatched bases: 4. Looked up from germline, CDR1 is MNHEY and CDR2 is SVGAGI. CDR3 size: 15 residues. The CDR3 region is CASRGGTGDTGELFF. In DNA, the CDR3 is TGTGCCAGCAGGGGCGGGACAGGGGACACCGGGGAGCTGTTTTTT.

V is TRBV9 and J is TRBJ2-3, with D perhaps TRBD2 (5 bases). V lost 0 bases and J lost 0, with 8 bases in between. Germline CDR1 SGDLS, CDR2 YYNGEE. CDR3 length: 15 residues. CDR3 protein: CASSVVGGSTDTQYF. CDR3 DNA sequence: TGTGCCAGCAGCGTAGTGGGCGGGAGCACAGATACGCAGTATTTT. The full variable domain, with the rest looked up from reference TRBV9 and TRBJ2-3, is DSGVTQTPKHLITATGQRVTLRCSPRSGDLSVYWYQQSLDQGLQFLIQYYNGEERAKGNILERFSAQQFPDLHSELNLSSLELGDSALYFCASSVVGGSTDTQYFGPGTRLTVL.

This clone was seen just once. The V and J genes are TRBV11-2 and TRBJ1-6, with 7 bases that match TRBD1. CDR3 length equals 13 residues. Trimming at V came to 6 bases and at J to 9 bases, leaving 5 bases not matched to a gene. Per the germline V gene, CDR1 is SGHAT and CDR2 is FQNNGV. The chain's CDR3 is CASREQGSSPLHF. In nucleotides, the CDR3 is TGTGCCAGCAGGGAACAGGGGTCTTCACCCCTCCACTTT.

The chain has TRBV2 and TRBJ1-4, with 7 bases aligning to TRBD1. The junction had 5 bases not matched to a gene; V was cut back by 6 bases and J by 4 bases. The germline gives CDR1 SNHLY, CDR2 FYNNEI. The CDR3 contains 14 residues. The CDR3 loop reads CASRPGQLNEKLFF. CDR3 coding DNA: TGTGCCAGCAGACCGGGACAGCTTAATGAAAAACTGTTTTTT.

The DNA for the CDR3 is TGTGCCATCAGTGAGGGTAGAGCGGTTACCTACAATGAGCAGTTCTTC. The encoded protein is CAISEGRAVTYNEQFF. The rearrangement joins TRBV10-3 to TRBJ2-1, with D possibly matching TRBD2 (5 bases). This CDR3 has 16 amino acids. CDR1 is ENHRY and CDR2 is SYGVKD in the germline V gene. V was cut by 2 bases and J by 2 bases, with 13 bases left in between.